This TCR beta chain is from a study of Graves' ophthalmopathy and Graves' hyperthyroidism. The authors amplified TCR beta CDR3 regions from RNA transcripts. First-round RT-PCR used HTBI primers; second-round multiplex PCR followed. TCRdb reprocessed the multiplex PCR reads via MiXCR and lists one record per CDR3 protein. The profile shows more than 550,000 distinct CDR3 sequences, about two fifths of them singletons. Orbital computed tomography, thyroid ultrasound, TRAb, serum thyroxine and clinical symptoms formed the basis of diagnosis. PBMCs were obtained from roughly 9.4 ml of fresh peripheral blood. The study's findings and limits: As the model predicted ophthalmopathy progression, it achieved a sensitivity of approximately 65% and a specificity of about 72%. Blood contained most expanded thyroid clonotypes exceeding 0.001 frequency.

J was trimmed by 3 bases and V by 3 bases; bases with no gene match: 6. Germline V gene lookup returns CDR1 SGHRS and CDR2 YFSETQ. The length of the CDR3 is 14 residues. A note on this clonotype: What it binds is unknown.

The chain combines TRBV5-1 with TRBJ2-7; 7 bases are a match to TRBD1. The specimen was peripheral blood. This clonotype was sampled from an adult man with Graves' ophthalmopathy. The CDR3 protein is CASSSTGTNYEQYF. In DNA form, the CDR3 reads TGCGCCAGCAGCTCGACAGGGACCAACTACGAGCAGTACTTC.